This T cell receptor (beta chain) was identified during a study of T cells expressing NK-cell markers. Production of TCR beta cDNA relied on 5'RACE template switching with UMIs. TCRdb reworked the 5' RACE reads into one entry per CDR3 protein, no DNA. The sample includes 440,000 or so distinct CDR3 sequences. Regarding the study as a whole: Researchers report these clonotypes also headed the CD3+CD56-NKG2C+ fraction in a few donors.

The CDR3 covers 16 residues. CDR1 and CDR2 (germline): MNHEY, SVGEGT. Note on this clonotype: The antigen remains undetermined.

Sequencing input: blood T cells: a sorted CD56 or NKG2C T cell subset, CD4+ or CD8+ T cells, or bulk PBMC T cells (not recorded which). The TCR was taken from a woman aged 18-70 years in good health. The chain is built from TRBV6-2 or TRBV6-3 and TRBJ2-6; absent DNA, TCRdb's TRBD1 call cannot be checked. The CDR3 region is CASNAGWRSGANVLTF.